This T cell receptor (beta chain) was recorded in a study of blood T cell repertoires in COVID-19. Study overall: PBMCs, B-cell-depleted T cells, or T cells provided the cDNA or gDNA that made up the material.

This clone was counted a few times. V lost 4 bases to trimming and J lost 4 bases; unmatched junction nucleotides: 3. The length of the CDR3 is 13 residues. Germline CDR1 reads GTSNPN; CDR2 reads SVGIG (reference sequence). Authors' processing steps: Reference gene primer amplification gave nucleated cell count estimates. Sequenced by immunoSEQ multiplex PCR; TCRdb stores in-frame clones only, minus some. V and J calls and clone size come straight from that table; D and trimming were deduced from the DNA. The sample holds about 55,000 clones; 65% to 90% are singletons and the top ten take about 12%. The TCR comes from a human donor in a cohort sampled during active COVID-19. The sequencing input was peripheral blood. J is TRBJ1-5 and V is TRBV30, with TRBD1 matching over 8 bases. CDR3 sequence: CAWTGQGNQPQHF. CDR3 sequence (DNA): TGTGCCTGGACAGGACAGGGAAATCAGCCCCAGCATTTT.